The subject of this entry is one T cell receptor beta chain. The antigen is unknown. This sample was taken from a study of shared clonotypes between healthy human individuals. Study-level points and caveats: The study found lower generation probabilities in non-shared clonotypes than in those shared by all four donors.

Selected positively for CCR7 and CD45RO-negative, naive CD8 cells excluded terminally differentiated effector memory CD45RA+ cells. Using immunoSEQ multiplex PCR, the repertoire was profiled, and TCRdb retains in-frame clones only, with some absent. Among about 2,100,000 clones listed, 85% to 95% were seen once. Sequencing was done on a sample of naive CD8+ T cells from PBMCs. This sequence originates from a man between 18 and 29 years old in good health. Some clones in this sample may be carry-over from other donors' samples.

CDR3 amino acids: CASSDEFSYNEQFF. Written as DNA, the CDR3 is TGTGCCAGCAGCGATGAGTTTTCATACAATGAGCAGTTCTTC. J is TRBJ2-1 and V is TRBV9, with D unclear. Trimming cost V 3 bases and J 4 bases, with 11 bases left between them. Per germline, CDR1 SGDLS and CDR2 YYNGEE. The CDR3 contains 14 residues.